At least ten counts were recorded for the clone carrying this TCR beta chain. Its target is unknown. Germline CDR1 reads MNHNS; CDR2 reads SASEGT. This CDR3 has 14 residues. V lost 9 bases, J lost 4 bases, and 17 bases lay in between. These data are taken from a study of T-cell reconstitution after alpha-beta-depleted transplantation in children. The library targeted TCRbeta and was prepared with unique molecular identifiers. MiXCR was run by TCRdb on the PCR reads, yielding one entry per CDR3 protein. The profile shows hundreds of thousands of distinct CDR3 sequences, 11% of them singletons. The study's findings and limits: Reports say that about two months after transplant, the alpha-beta T cells came out of several hundred graft clones that had expanded. Surviving recipient T cells and thymic progenitors produced the high day-60 TCRbeta diversity seen in some patients.

This sequence was found in a child less than two years old with acute myeloid leukemia, due to receive a stem cell transplant. The chain recombines TRBV6-1 with TRBJ2-3; D is uncertain. This material consisted of PBMCs, taken before TCRalphabeta/CD19-depleted stem cell transplant. The CDR3 spells CASNRATRADTQYF. The DNA of the CDR3 is TGTGCCAGTAACCGCGCCACTCGGGCAGATACGCAGTATTTT.